This paragraph covers one T cell receptor beta chain sequence. In the authors' methods: Nucleated cell number was recorded as an estimate derived from reference gene primer amplification. The protocol was immunoSEQ multiplex PCR, while the TCRdb copy is restricted to in-frame clones and leaves out a portion. That table furnishes V, J and clone size, whereas the DNA furnished D and trimming. The table shows about 170,000 clones, with around 80% occurring only once. This entry is derived from a study of blood T cell repertoires in COVID-19. As for the study in general: Samples came from the United States, Italy and Spain, spanning acute and convalescent COVID-19. T cells, B-cell-depleted T cells, or PBMCs provided the cDNA or gDNA that served as material.

The sample was peripheral blood. The clonotype originates from a woman older than 75 with acute or convalescent COVID-19.

The CDR3 reads CASSTTSGGGDTQYF. The CDR3, as DNA: TGCGCCAGCAGTACGACTAGCGGGGGAGGGGATACGCAGTATTTT. The V call is TRBV10-1, the J call TRBJ2-3; 12 bases match TRBD2. CDR3 length: 15 amino acids. Unmatched junction bases numbered 6, after V lost 5 bases and J lost 6 bases. Germline CDR1 and CDR2: WNHNN and SYGVQD (reference sequence).